This TCR beta chain comes out of a study of monozygotic twins with inflammatory bowel disease. cDNA synthesis was performed in eight separate reactions for each sample. UMIs were attached via template switching, each with a 6-nucleotide sample barcode. TCRdb processed the 5' RACE reads again and assigns one entry to each CDR3 protein, with no DNA. The table counts a few hundred thousand distinct CDR3 sequences; approximately 2.8% lies in the top ten. The CDR3 loop spans 14 amino acids. Germline-derived CDR1 and CDR2 are SGHRS and YFSETQ. Sequencing input: blood. The receptor was isolated from a human donor with ulcerative colitis or Crohn's disease, or a healthy co-twin of an affected twin (not recorded which). The chain is built from TRBV5-1 and TRBJ1-1. This CDR3 is CASSVDRVNTEAFF. Together with reference TRBV5-1 and TRBJ1-1, the CDR3 gives the full variable domain: KAGVTQTPRYLIKTRGQQVTLSCSPISGHRSVSWYQQTPGQGLQFLFEYFSETQRNKGNFPGRFSGRQFSNSRSEMNVSTLELGDSALYLCASSVDRVNTEAFFGQGTRLTVV.